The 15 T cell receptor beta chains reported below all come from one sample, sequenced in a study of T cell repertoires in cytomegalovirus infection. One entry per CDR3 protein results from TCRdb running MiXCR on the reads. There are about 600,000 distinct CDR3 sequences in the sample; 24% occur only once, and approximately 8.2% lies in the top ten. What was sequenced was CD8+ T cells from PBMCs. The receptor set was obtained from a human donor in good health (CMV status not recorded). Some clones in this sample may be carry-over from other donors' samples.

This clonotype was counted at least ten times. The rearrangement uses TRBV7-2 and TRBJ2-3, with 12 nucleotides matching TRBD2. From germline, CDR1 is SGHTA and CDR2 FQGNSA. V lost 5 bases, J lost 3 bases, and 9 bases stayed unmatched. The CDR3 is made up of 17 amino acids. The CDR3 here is CASSPHGLAGITDTQYF. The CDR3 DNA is TGTGCCAGCAGCCCGCACGGACTAGCGGGGATAACAGATACGCAGTATTTT.

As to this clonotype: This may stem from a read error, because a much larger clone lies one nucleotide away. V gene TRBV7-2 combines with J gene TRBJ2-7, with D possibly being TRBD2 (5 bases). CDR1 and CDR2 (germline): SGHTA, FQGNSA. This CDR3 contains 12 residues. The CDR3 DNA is TGTGCCAGCAGCCCCGAGGGCCACGAGCAGCACTTC. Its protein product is CASSPEGHEQHF. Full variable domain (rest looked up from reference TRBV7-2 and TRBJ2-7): GAGVSQSPSNKVTEKGKDVELRCDPISGHTALYWYRQSLGQGLEFLIYFQGNSAPDKSGLPSDRFSAERTGGSVSTLTIQRTQQEDSAVYLCASSPEGHEQHFGPGTRLTVT.

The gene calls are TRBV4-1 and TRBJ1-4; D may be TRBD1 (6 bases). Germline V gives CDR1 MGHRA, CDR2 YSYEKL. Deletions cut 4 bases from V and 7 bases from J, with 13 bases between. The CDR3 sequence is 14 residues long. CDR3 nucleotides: TGCGCCAGCAGCCCAGGAACAGGGAGTGAAAAACTGTTTTTT. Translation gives CASSPGTGSEKLFF.

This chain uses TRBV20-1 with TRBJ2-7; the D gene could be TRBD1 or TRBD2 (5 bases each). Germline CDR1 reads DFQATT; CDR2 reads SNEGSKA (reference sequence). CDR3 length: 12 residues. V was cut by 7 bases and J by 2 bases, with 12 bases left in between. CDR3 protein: CSVRDGAYEQYF. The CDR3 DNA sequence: TGCAGTGTCAGGGACGGCGCCTACGAGCAGTACTTC.

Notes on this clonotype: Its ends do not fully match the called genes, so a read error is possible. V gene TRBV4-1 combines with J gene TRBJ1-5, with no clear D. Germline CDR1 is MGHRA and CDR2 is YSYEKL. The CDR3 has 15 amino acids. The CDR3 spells CASSQDDAGNLPQHF. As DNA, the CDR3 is TGCGCCAGCAGCCAAGATGACGCGGGAAATCTGCCCCAGCATTTT.

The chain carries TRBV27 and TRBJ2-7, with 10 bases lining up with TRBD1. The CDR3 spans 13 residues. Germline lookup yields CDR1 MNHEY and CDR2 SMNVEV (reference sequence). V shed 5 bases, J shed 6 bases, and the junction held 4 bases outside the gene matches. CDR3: CASSTTGGFEQYF. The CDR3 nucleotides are TGTGCCAGCAGTACGACAGGGGGCTTCGAGCAGTACTTC.

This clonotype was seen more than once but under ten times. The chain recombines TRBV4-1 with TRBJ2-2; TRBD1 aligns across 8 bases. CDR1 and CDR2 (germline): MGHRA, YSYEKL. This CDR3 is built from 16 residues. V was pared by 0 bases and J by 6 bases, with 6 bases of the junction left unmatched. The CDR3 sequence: CASSQDSRGRPGELFF. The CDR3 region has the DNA TGCGCCAGCAGCCAAGATTCCAGGGGGCGCCCCGGGGAGCTGTTTTTT.

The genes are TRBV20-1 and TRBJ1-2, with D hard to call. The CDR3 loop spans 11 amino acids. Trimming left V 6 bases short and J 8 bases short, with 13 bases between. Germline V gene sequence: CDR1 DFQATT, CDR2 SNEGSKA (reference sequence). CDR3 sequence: CSAPIGLGYTF. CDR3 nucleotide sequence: TGCAGTGCCCCGATCGGATTAGGCTACACCTTC.

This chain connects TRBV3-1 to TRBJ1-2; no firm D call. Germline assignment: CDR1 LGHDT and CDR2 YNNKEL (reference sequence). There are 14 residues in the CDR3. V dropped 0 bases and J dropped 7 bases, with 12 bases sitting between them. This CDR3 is CASSQDLEVLGYTF. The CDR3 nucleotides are TGTGCCAGCAGCCAAGATTTAGAGGTTCTTGGCTACACCTTC.

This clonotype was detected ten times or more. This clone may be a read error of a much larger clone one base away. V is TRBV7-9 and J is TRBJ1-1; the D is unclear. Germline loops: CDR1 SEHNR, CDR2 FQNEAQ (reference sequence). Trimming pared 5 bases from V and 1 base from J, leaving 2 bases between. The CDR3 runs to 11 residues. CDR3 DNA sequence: TGTGCCAGCAGCGCGAACACTGAAGCTTTCTTT. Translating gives CASSANTEAFF.

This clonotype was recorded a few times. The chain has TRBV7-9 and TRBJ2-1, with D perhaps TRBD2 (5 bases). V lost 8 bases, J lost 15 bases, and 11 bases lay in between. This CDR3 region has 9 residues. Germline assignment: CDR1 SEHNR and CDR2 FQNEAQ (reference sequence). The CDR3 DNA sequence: TGTGCCAGCGGCGGGTCTATGTTCTTC. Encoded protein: CASGGSMFF.

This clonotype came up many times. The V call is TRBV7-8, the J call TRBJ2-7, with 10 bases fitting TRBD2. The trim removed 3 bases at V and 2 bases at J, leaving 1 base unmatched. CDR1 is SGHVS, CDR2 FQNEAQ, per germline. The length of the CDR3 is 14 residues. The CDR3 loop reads CASSFGTSAYEQYV. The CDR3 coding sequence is TGTGCCAGCAGCTTCGGGACTAGCGCCTACGAGCAGTACGTC.

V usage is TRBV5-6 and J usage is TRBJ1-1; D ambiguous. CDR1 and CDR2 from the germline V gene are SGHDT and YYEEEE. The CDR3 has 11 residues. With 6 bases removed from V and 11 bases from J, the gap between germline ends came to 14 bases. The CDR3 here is CASIGLGKAFF. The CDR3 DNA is TGTGCCAGCATCGGACTTGGAAAGGCTTTCTTT.

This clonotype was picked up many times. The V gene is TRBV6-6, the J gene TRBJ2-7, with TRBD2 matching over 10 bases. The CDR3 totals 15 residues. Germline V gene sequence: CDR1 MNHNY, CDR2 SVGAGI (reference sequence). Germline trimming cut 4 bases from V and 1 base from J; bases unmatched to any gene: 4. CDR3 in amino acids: CASSLAGGSSYEQYF. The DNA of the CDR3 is TGTGCCAGCAGTTTAGCGGGGGGCTCATCCTACGAGCAGTACTTC.

The CDR3: CASSGTSMYF. In DNA, the CDR3 is TGTGCCAGCAGCGGGACTAGCATGTACTTC. The chain joins TRBV28 to TRBJ2-7, with 9 bases lining up with TRBD2. The CDR3 contains 10 residues. J lost 12 bases, V lost 6 bases, and 3 bases had no gene match. Per germline, CDR1 MDHEN and CDR2 SYDVKM.